This T cell receptor beta chain was sequenced in a study of blood T cell repertoires in COVID-19. Across the study: The United States, Italy and Spain provided the acute and convalescent COVID-19 samples.

Trimming cost V 7 bases and J 3 bases, with 12 bases left between them. The CDR3 totals 13 residues. Original handling: Estimation of nucleated cell counts was performed using reference gene primer amplification. Generated by immunoSEQ multiplex PCR, the TCRdb table keeps only in-frame clones and is missing some. D and trimming come from the DNA, and the V and J calls and clone size come from that table. The table lists roughly 160,000 clones, approximately 87% of them singletons, with around a tenth in the top ten. This clone was counted only a few times. This chain connects TRBV12-3 or TRBV12-4 to TRBJ2-5; the D gene is possibly TRBD1 (5 bases). This TCR came from a woman in her 70s with COVID-19, enrolled during active disease. The sequenced sample was peripheral blood. The CDR3 loop is CASNLGQKETQYF. The CDR3 region has the DNA TGTGCCAGCAACTTGGGGCAGAAAGAGACCCAGTACTTC.